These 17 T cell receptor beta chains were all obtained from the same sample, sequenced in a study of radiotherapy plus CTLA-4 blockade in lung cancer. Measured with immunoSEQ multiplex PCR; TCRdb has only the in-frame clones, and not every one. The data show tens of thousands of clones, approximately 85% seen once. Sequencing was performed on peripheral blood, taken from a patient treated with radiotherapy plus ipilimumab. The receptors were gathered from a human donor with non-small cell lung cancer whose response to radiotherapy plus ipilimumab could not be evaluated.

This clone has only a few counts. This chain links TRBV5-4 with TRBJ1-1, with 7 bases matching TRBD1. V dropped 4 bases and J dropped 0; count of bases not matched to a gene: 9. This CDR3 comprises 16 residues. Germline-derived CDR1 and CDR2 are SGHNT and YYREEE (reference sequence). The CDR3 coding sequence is TGTGCCAGCAGCCACCGACAGGGCCCCATGAACACTGAAGCTTTCTTT. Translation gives CASSHRQGPMNTEAFF.

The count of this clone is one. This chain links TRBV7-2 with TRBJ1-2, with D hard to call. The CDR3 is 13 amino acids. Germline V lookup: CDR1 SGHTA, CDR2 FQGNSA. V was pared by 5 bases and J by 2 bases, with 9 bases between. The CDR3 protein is CASSEDRNYGYTF. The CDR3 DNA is TGTGCCAGCAGCGAGGATAGAAACTATGGCTACACCTTC.

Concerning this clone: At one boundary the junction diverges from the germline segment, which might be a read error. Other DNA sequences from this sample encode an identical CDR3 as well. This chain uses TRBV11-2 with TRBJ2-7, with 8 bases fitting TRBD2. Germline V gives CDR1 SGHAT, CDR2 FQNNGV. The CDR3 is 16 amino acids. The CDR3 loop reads CASSLDRGGNRNEQYF. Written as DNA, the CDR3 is TGCGCCAGCAGCTTAGATCGGGGGGGAAACAGAAACGAGCAGTACTTC.

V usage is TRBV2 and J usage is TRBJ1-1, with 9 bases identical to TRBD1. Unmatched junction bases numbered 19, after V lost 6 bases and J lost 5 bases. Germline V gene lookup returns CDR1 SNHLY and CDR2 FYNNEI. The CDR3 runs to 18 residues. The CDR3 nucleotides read TGTGCCAGCAGCGCCTCTCGGGACAGGGTGAAGGGAGGTACTGAAGCTTTCTTT. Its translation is CASSASRDRVKGGTEAFF.

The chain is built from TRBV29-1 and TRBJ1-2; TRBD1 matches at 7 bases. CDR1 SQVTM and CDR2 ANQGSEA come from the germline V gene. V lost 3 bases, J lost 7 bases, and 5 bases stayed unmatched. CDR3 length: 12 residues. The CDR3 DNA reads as TGCAGCGTTGACCCACAGGGGCCTGGCTACACCTTC. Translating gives CSVDPQGPGYTF.

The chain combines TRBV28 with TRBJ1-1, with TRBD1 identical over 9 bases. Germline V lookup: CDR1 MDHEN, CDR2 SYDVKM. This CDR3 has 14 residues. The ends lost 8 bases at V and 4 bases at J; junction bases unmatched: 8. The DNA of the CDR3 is TGTGCCAGCTGGGACAGGGCCTTTCGCACTGAAGCTTTCTTT. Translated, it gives CASWDRAFRTEAFF.

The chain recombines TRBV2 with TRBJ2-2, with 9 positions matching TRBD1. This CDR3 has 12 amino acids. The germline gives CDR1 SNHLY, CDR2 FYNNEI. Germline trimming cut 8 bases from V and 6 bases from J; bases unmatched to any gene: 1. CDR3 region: CASGQGSGELFF. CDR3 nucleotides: TGTGCCAGCGGACAGGGGTCCGGGGAGCTGTTTTTT. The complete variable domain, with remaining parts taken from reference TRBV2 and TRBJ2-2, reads EPEVTQTPSHQVTQMGQEVILRCVPISNHLYFYWYRQILGQKVEFLVSFYNNEISEKSEIFDDQFSVERPDGSNFTLKIRSTKLEDSAMYFCASGQGSGELFFGEGSRLTVL.

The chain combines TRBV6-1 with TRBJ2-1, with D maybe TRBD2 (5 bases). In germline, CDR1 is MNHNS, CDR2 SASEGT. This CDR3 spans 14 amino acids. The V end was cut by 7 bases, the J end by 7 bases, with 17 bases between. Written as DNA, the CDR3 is TGTGCCAGCACCCTGGACTTCCCATCGAATGAGCAGTTCTTC. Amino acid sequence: CASTLDFPSNEQFF.

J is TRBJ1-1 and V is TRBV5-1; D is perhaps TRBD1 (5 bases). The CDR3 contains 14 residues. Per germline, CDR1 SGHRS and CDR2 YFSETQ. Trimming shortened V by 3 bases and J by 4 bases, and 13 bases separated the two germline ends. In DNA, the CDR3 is TGCGCCAGCAGCTCCAGTGCGGGGGGCACTGAAGCTTTCTTT. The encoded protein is CASSSSAGGTEAFF.

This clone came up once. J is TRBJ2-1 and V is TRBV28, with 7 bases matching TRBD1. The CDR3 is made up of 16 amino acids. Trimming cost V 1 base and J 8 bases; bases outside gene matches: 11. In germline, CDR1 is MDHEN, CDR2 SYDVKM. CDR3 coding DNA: TGTGCCAGCAGTTTATACCGACAGGGTTTTGGCTATGAGCAGTTCTTC. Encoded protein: CASSLYRQGFGYEQFF.

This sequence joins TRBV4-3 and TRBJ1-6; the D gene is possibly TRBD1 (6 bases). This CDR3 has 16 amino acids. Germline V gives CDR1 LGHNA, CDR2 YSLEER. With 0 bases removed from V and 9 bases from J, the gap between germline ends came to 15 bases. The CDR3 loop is CASSQEPGGLISPLHF. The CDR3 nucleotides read TGCGCCAGCAGCCAAGAACCCGGGGGGCTGATTTCACCCCTCCACTTT.

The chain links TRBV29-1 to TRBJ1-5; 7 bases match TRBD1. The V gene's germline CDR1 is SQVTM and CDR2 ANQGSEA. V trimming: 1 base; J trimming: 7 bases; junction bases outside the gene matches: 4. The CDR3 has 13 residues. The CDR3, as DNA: TGCAGCGTTGAAGGAGGGGGCGGGCAGCCCCAGCATTTT. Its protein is CSVEGGGGQPQHF.

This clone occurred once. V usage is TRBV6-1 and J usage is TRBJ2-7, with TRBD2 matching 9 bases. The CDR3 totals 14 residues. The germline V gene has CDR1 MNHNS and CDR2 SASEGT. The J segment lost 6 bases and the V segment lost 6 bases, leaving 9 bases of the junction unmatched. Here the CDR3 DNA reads TGTGCCAGCAGCCTGATAGCGGGAGAGGGCGAGCAGTACTTC. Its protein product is CASSLIAGEGEQYF.

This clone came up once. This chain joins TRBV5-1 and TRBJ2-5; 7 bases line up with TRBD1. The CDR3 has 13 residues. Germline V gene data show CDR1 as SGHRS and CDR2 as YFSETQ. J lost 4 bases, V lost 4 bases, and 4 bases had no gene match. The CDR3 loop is CASSVTGLETQYF. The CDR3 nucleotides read TGCGCCAGCAGCGTGACAGGGTTAGAGACCCAGTACTTC.

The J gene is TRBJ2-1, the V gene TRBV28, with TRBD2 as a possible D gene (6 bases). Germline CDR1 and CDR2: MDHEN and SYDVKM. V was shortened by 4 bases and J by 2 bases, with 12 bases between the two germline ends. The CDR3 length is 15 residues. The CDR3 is CASSSRDSTYNEQFF. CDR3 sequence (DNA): TGTGCCAGCAGTTCCCGGGACTCGACCTACAATGAGCAGTTCTTC.

CDR3 residues: CASSIGTEQSSYNEQFF. The CDR3 bases are TGTGCCAGTAGTATCGGAACAGAGCAGAGCTCCTACAATGAGCAGTTCTTC. This sequence joins TRBV19 and TRBJ2-1, with D uncertain. This CDR3 is built from 17 residues. V gave up 3 bases and J gave up 0 bases, with 15 bases separating them. Germline-derived CDR1 and CDR2 are LNHDA and SQIVND (reference sequence).

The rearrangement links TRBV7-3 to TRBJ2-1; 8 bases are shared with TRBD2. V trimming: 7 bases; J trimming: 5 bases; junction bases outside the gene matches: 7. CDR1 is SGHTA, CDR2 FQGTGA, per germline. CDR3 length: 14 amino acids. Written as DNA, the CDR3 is TGTGCCAGCATGGGTTTAGCGGGAAACAATGAGCAGTTCTTC. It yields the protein CASMGLAGNNEQFF. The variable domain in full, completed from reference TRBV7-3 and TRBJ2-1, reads GAGVSQTPSNKVTEKGKYVELRCDPISGHTALYWYRQSLGQGPEFLIYFQGTGAADDSGLPNDRFFAVRPEGSVSTLKIQRTERGDSAVYLCASMGLAGNNEQFFGPGTRLTVL.